This TCR beta chain originates from a study of blood T cell repertoires in COVID-19. About the study: Acute-phase and convalescent COVID-19 samples originated in the United States, Italy and Spain.

Study processing details: Amplification from reference gene primers served as the basis for estimated nucleated cell counts. Data came from immunoSEQ multiplex PCR; TCRdb stores just in-frame clones and leaves some out. V and J calls and clone size are as listed in that table; D and trimming were resolved from the DNA. This table has about 46,000 clones, around four fifths appearing once. Sequenced: peripheral blood. The clonotype comes from a woman of 80 years or more with acute or convalescent COVID-19.

As DNA, the CDR3 is TGTGCCAGCAGCTCTGACAGAGAGAGATATAGCAATCAGCCCCAGCATTTT. Translated: CASSSDRERYSNQPQHF. The chain couples TRBV5-6 to TRBJ1-5; the D gene is possibly TRBD1 (5 bases). The CDR3 has 17 amino acids. Trimming removed 3 bases at V and 0 bases at J, with 16 bases between. Germline V gene data show CDR1 as SGHDT and CDR2 as YYEEEE.